Following are 23 T cell receptor beta chains from one sample sequenced in a study of CD8+ T cells in alopecia areata. Reverse transcription of extracted RNA yielded cDNA, which provided the sequencing template. Using immunoSEQ multiplex PCR, the repertoire was profiled, and TCRdb retains in-frame clones only, with some absent. The data show around 290,000 clones, roughly 60% seen once. Indicated treatment: oral pan-JAK inhibitor, 5-10 mg twice daily. Sequenced material: CD4+ T cells sorted from blood, taken at week 24, from a patient treated with tofacitinib. The source is a human donor with alopecia areata.

About this clone itself: The sample contains more than one DNA sequence encoding this CDR3. The rearrangement links TRBV7-9 to TRBJ1-1; maybe TRBD1 (5 bases). The V end was cut by 5 bases, the J end by 1 base, with 8 bases between. The germline gives CDR1 SEHNR, CDR2 FQNEAQ (reference sequence). The CDR3 totals 13 residues. The CDR3 DNA is TGTGCCAGCAGCCAAACAGGGAACACTGAAGCTTTCTTT. Its translation is CASSQTGNTEAFF.

This clone was detected only a few times. This rearrangement joins TRBV30 to TRBJ2-7, with 7 bases fitting TRBD2. Germline CDR1 and CDR2: GTSNPN and SVGIG (reference sequence). The trim removed 7 bases at V and 6 bases at J, leaving 9 bases unmatched. The CDR3 length is 12 residues. CDR3 amino acids: CALTGGTFEQYF. Written as DNA, the CDR3 is TGTGCCTTGACGGGAGGAACGTTCGAGCAGTACTTC.

J is TRBJ1-3 and V is TRBV4-2, with D unresolved. V was trimmed by 0 bases and J by 8 bases, leaving 11 bases between them. CDR1 is LGHNA and CDR2 is YNFKEQ in the germline V gene. The CDR3 has 14 amino acids. The CDR3 nucleotides read TGTGCCAGCAGCCAAGATGGAGGGAGAGACACCATATATTTT. It encodes CASSQDGGRDTIYF.

This clone occurred once. J is TRBJ2-5 and V is TRBV9, with 7 nucleotides matching TRBD1. The CDR3 runs 16 residues. Per the germline V gene, CDR1 is SGDLS and CDR2 is YYNGEE. The trim removed 4 bases at V and 0 bases at J, leaving 9 bases unmatched. Here the CDR3 DNA reads TGTGCCAGCAGCAGCCGGGACAGCTCCTACCAAGAGACCCAGTACTTC. As protein: CASSSRDSSYQETQYF.

J is TRBJ2-5 and V is TRBV7-2, with 8 nucleotides matching TRBD2. The CDR3 is 15 residues long. Germline CDR1 reads SGHTA; CDR2 reads FQGNSA. J gave up 2 bases and V 5 bases, and 7 bases lay outside the gene matches. The CDR3 DNA sequence: TGTGCCAGCAGCCTCACCCCGGGGGGGCAAGAGACCCAGTACTTC. As protein: CASSLTPGGQETQYF.

The V gene is TRBV11-2, the J gene TRBJ2-2; TRBD1 or TRBD2 may be the D gene (5 bases each). V was clipped by 5 bases and J by 4 bases, with 11 bases between them. This CDR3 has 14 residues. Germline values: CDR1 SGHAT, CDR2 FQNNGV. In DNA, the CDR3 is TGTGCCAGCAGCCCGGGACGGCTCACCGGGGAGCTGTTTTTT. As protein: CASSPGRLTGELFF.

V is TRBV9 and J is TRBJ2-3; the D call may be TRBD1 or TRBD2 (5 bases each). This CDR3 has 15 residues. Trimming left V 4 bases short and J 2 bases short, with 14 bases between. The V gene's germline CDR1 is SGDLS and CDR2 YYNGEE. The CDR3 protein is CASSLLAGTTDTQYF. Written as DNA, the CDR3 is TGTGCCAGCAGCCTTCTAGCAGGGACCACAGATACGCAGTATTTT.

The sample holds one count of this clone. The chain has TRBV11-3 and TRBJ2-5; TRBD1 aligns across 7 bases. Trimming cost V 5 bases and J 3 bases; bases outside gene matches: 6. This CDR3 has 14 residues. The germline CDR1 and CDR2 sequences are SGHNT and YENEEA. As DNA, the CDR3 is TGTGCCAGCAGCGCCAACAGGGGAAAAGAGACCCAGTACTTC. Encoded protein: CASSANRGKETQYF. Full variable domain (rest looked up from reference TRBV11-3 and TRBJ2-5): EAGVVQSPRYKIIEKKQPVAFWCNPISGHNTLYWYLQNLGQGPELLIRYENEEAVDDSQLPKDRFSAERLKGVDSTLKIQPAELGDSAVYLCASSANRGKETQYFGPGTRLLVL.

This clone was recorded a few times. This chain links TRBV29-1 with TRBJ1-2; 11 positions agree with TRBD1. This CDR3 spans 12 amino acids. V was clipped by 8 bases and J by 6 bases; unmatched bases: 5. The germline V gene encodes CDR1 SQVTM and CDR2 ANQGSEA. The CDR3 protein is CSSRGQGDGYTF. CDR3 DNA sequence: TGCAGCTCCCGGGGACAGGGGGATGGCTACACCTTC.

This rearrangement joins TRBV6-5 to TRBJ1-2, with 8 bases fitting TRBD1. J gave up 8 bases and V 0 bases, and 8 bases lay outside the gene matches. Germline CDR1 MNHEY, CDR2 SVGAGI. The CDR3 totals 15 residues. The CDR3 DNA sequence: TGTGCCAGCAGTTACTCGAGGCAGGGGGCTGAAGGCTACACCTTC. It specifies CASSYSRQGAEGYTF.

The V and J genes are TRBV19 and TRBJ2-2; the match to TRBD1 covers 10 bases. The V gene end was trimmed by 6 bases and the J gene end by 1 base; junction bases not matched to a gene: 5. The CDR3 totals 16 residues. Germline V gene sequence: CDR1 LNHDA, CDR2 SQIVND (reference sequence). CDR3 loop: CASRSRDRGNTGELFF. The CDR3, as DNA: TGTGCCAGTAGATCCCGGGACAGGGGGAACACCGGGGAGCTGTTTTTT.

This clone was picked up a small number of times. This chain connects TRBV28 to TRBJ2-1; possible D gene TRBD1, 6 bases. CDR3 length equals 15 residues. From germline, CDR1 is MDHEN and CDR2 SYDVKM. V lost 5 bases and J lost 2, with 13 bases in between. The CDR3 protein is CASSPGQMAYNEQFF. Here the CDR3 DNA reads TGTGCCAGCAGTCCCGGACAGATGGCCTACAATGAGCAGTTCTTC. Looking up the rest from reference TRBV28 and TRBJ2-1 gives the full variable domain: DVKVTQSSRYLVKRTGEKVFLECVQDMDHENMFWYRQDPGLGLRLIYFSYDVKMKEKGDIPEGYSVSREKKERFSLILESASTNQTSMYLCASSPGQMAYNEQFFGPGTRLTVL.

V gene TRBV27 combines with J gene TRBJ2-7; tentative D call: TRBD2 (5 bases). The CDR3 contains 16 residues. Between the trimmed V and J ends, which lost 5 bases and 0 bases, there was a span of 17 bases. Looked up from germline, CDR1 is MNHEY and CDR2 is SMNVEV (reference sequence). The CDR3 sequence is CASSTHRAGSSYEQYF. CDR3 nucleotides: TGTGCCAGCAGTACACATCGAGCTGGGAGCTCCTACGAGCAGTACTTC.

The chain uses TRBV7-3 and TRBJ1-1; the D is unclear. Looked up from germline, CDR1 is SGHTA and CDR2 is FQGTGA. V was clipped by 2 bases and J by 3 bases, with 7 bases between them. There are 13 residues in the CDR3. CDR3 sequence reads: CASSLVIDTEAFF. DNA of the CDR3: TGTGCCAGCAGCTTAGTGATAGACACTGAAGCTTTCTTT. Based on the CDR3 plus reference TRBV7-3 and TRBJ1-1, the full variable domain is GAGVSQTPSNKVTEKGKYVELRCDPISGHTALYWYRQSLGQGPEFLIYFQGTGAADDSGLPNDRFFAVRPEGSVSTLKIQRTERGDSAVYLCASSLVIDTEAFFGQGTRLTVV.

V and J are TRBV29-1 and TRBJ2-3; weak D call: TRBD2 (5 bases). V lost 6 bases and J 3 bases, leaving 13 bases between the germline ends. CDR1 SQVTM and CDR2 ANQGSEA come from the germline V gene. The CDR3 extends over 13 amino acids. The CDR3: CSVSGRNTDTQYF. The CDR3 DNA sequence: TGCAGCGTCTCGGGGAGAAATACAGATACGCAGTATTTT.

The chain joins TRBV7-2 to TRBJ2-3, with TRBD2 identical over 10 bases. Germline V gives CDR1 SGHTA, CDR2 FQGNSA. Trimming cost V 5 bases and J 8 bases; bases outside gene matches: 10. This CDR3 is built from 15 residues. CDR3 sequence (DNA): TGTGCCAGCAGCCCACAGCGGGGGGGACGAGGTACGCAGTATTTT. The encoded protein is CASSPQRGGRGTQYF.

The chain is built from TRBV4-1 and TRBJ1-5; no reliable D call. The CDR3 extends over 14 amino acids. Germline V CDR1 and CDR2: MGHRA, YSYEKL. Between the trimmed V and J ends, which lost 2 bases and 2 bases, there was a span of 7 bases. This chain's CDR3 is CASSQPGGNQPQHF. The CDR3 nucleotides are TGCGCCAGCAGCCAACCGGGTGGCAATCAGCCCCAGCATTTT.

The V gene is TRBV11-2, the J gene TRBJ2-3; TRBD1 matches at 7 bases. V lost 3 bases to trimming and J lost 4 bases; unmatched junction nucleotides: 7. The CDR3 runs 15 residues. In germline, CDR1 is SGHAT, CDR2 FQNNGV. CDR3 sequence reads: CASSFQGGVADTQYF. CDR3 DNA sequence: TGTGCCAGCAGCTTTCAAGGGGGCGTGGCAGATACGCAGTATTTT.

The V call is TRBV20-1, the J call TRBJ2-3, with TRBD1 as a possible D gene (5 bases). Trimming removed 7 bases at V and 2 bases at J, with 7 bases between. This CDR3 spans 11 amino acids. Germline V CDR1 and CDR2: DFQATT, SNEGSKA (reference sequence). The CDR3 loop reads CSGTNTDTQYF. The CDR3 DNA reads TGCAGTGGGACAAACACAGATACGCAGTATTTT.

The gene calls are TRBV7-2 and TRBJ2-7, with D possibly matching TRBD2 (7 bases). The CDR3 spans 13 residues. Trimming took off 4 bases at V and 5 bases at J, with 12 bases between the two ends. Germline CDR1 is SGHTA and CDR2 is FQGNSA. CDR3 sequence: CASSSRGGDEQYF. Written as DNA, the CDR3 is TGTGCCAGCAGCTCCCGAGGGGGGGACGAGCAGTACTTC.

This clone was detected only a few times. This rearrangement joins TRBV7-2 to TRBJ2-3; D is ambiguous. Looked up from germline, CDR1 is SGHTA and CDR2 is FQGNSA. The CDR3 totals 13 residues. The ends were cut back, 5 bases at V and 2 bases at J, with 8 bases in the middle. DNA for the CDR3: TGTGCCAGCAGCCCGCCCTTCACAGATACGCAGTATTTT. Translated, it gives CASSPPFTDTQYF.

The table lists this clone with a few counts. The rearrangement uses TRBV29-1 and TRBJ2-5; no clear D. The V and J ends lost 6 bases and 5 bases respectively, with 19 bases between them. The germline gives CDR1 SQVTM, CDR2 ANQGSEA. CDR3 length equals 14 residues. This chain's CDR3 is CSVTPSLGMETQYF. Written as DNA, the CDR3 is TGCAGCGTAACCCCAAGTCTGGGGATGGAGACCCAGTACTTC.

This clone has only a few counts. V gene TRBV2 combines with J gene TRBJ1-2; D remains ambiguous. This CDR3 is 11 amino acids long. Germline lookup yields CDR1 SNHLY and CDR2 FYNNEI. V dropped 5 bases and J dropped 6 bases, with 7 bases sitting between them. The CDR3 is CASSPQDGYTF. The CDR3 nucleotides read TGTGCCAGCAGTCCGCAGGATGGCTACACCTTC.